The sequence of this T cell receptor (beta chain) was determined in a study of molecular identifiers for immune sequencing clone quantification. TCRdb re-called the PCR reads with MiXCR, one entry per CDR3 protein. The repertoire holds approximately 37,000 distinct CDR3 sequences, with 15% to 20% as singletons. J was trimmed by 1 base and V by 4 bases; bases with no gene match: 11. The germline V gene encodes CDR1 SGHRS and CDR2 YFSETQ. There are 19 residues in the CDR3. Many counts were recorded for this clonotype. Sequenced input: naive CD8+ T cells from blood, with Jurkat cell RNA spiked in. Subset indicated: FACS-sorted CD8+CD4-CCR7+CD45RA+ naive T cells. The chain recombines TRBV5-1 with TRBJ2-3; 14 bases are shared with TRBD2. This receptor was identified in a human donor in good health. Some libraries in this study had Jurkat cell RNA spiked in. The CDR3 region has the DNA TGCGCCAGCAGCGTTCTGGGGACTAGCGGGAGAGGGGGCACAGATACGCAGTATTTT. Translated, it gives CASSVLGTSGRGGTDTQYF.